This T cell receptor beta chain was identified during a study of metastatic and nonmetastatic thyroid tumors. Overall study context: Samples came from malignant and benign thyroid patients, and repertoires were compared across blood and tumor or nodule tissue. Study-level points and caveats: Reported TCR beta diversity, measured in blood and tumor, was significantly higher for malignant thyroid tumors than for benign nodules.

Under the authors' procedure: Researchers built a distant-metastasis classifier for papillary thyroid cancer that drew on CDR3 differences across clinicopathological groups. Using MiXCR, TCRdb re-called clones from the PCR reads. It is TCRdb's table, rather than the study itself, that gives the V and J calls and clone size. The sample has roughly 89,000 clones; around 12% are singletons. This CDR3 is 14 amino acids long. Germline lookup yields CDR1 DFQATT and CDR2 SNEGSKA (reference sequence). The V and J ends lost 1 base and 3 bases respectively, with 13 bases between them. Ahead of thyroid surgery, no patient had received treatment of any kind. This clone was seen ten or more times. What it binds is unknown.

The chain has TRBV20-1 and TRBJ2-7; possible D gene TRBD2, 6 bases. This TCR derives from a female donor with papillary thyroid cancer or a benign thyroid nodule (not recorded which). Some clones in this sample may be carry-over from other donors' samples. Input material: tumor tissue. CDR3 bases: TGCAGTGCTAGAGGGGGACTTGAAAGCTACGAGCAGTACTTC. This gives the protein CSARGGLESYEQYF.